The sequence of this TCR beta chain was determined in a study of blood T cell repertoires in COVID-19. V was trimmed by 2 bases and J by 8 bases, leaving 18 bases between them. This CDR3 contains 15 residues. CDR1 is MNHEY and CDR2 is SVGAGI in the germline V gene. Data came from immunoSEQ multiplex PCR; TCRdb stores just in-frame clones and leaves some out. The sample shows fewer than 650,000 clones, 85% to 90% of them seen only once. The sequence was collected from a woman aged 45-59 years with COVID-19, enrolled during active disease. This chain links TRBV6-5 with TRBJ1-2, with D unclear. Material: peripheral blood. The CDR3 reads CASSYLHGEGRGYTF. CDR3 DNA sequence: TGTGCCAGCAGTTACCTACACGGGGAGGGAAGGGGCTACACCTTC.